A selection of T cell receptor beta chains follows, all from one sample in a study of CD8 T cells in ankylosing spondylitis. Each CDR3 protein is one row after TCRdb ran MiXCR on the 5' RACE reads. The table lists about 210,000 distinct CDR3 sequences, 7% to 10% of them singletons. The specimen was blood, either unsorted or a sorted T cell fraction (not recorded which). The receptor set was obtained from a female donor with ankylosing spondylitis or in good health (not recorded which). CDR3s include the opening cysteine and the closing phenylalanine or tryptophan. D genes are given only for firm matches. Only part of the rows carry a size: once, few, many, or a class if the clone is expanded.

abundance: many
v_gene: TRBV6-5
d_gene: NA
j_gene: TRBJ1-2
CDR3aa: CASSYYGYTF
CDR3nt: TGTGCCAGCAGTTACTATGGCTACACCTTC

abundance: many
v_gene: TRBV20-1
d_gene: NA
j_gene: TRBJ2-7
CDR3aa: CSARSSWEQYF
CDR3nt: TGCAGTGCTAGATCCTCGTGGGAGCAGTACTTC

abundance: NA
v_gene: TRBV30
d_gene: TRBD2
j_gene: TRBJ2-2
CDR3aa: CAWKGRENRELFF
CDR3nt: TGTGCCTGGAAGGGGCGGGAGAACAGGGAGCTGTTTTTT

abundance: few
v_gene: TRBV5-1
d_gene: NA
j_gene: TRBJ2-1
CDR3aa: CASSRSGSNEQFF
CDR3nt: TGCGCCAGCAGCCGAAGCGGCTCTAATGAGCAGTTCTTC

abundance: many
v_gene: TRBV10-1
d_gene: NA
j_gene: TRBJ2-1
CDR3aa: CASSESGGATYNEQFF
CDR3nt: TGCGCCAGCAGTGAGTCGGGCGGGGCAACCTACAATGAGCAGTTCTTC

abundance: NA
v_gene: TRBV4-3
d_gene: NA
j_gene: TRBJ2-7
CDR3aa: CASSQDLGIYEQYF
CDR3nt: TGCGCCAGCAGCCAAGATCTGGGTATCTACGAGCAGTACTTC

abundance: many
v_gene: TRBV28
d_gene: TRBD1
j_gene: TRBJ2-1
CDR3aa: CASTFIRGINEQFF
CDR3nt: TGTGCCAGCACATTCATCAGGGGGATAAATGAGCAGTTCTTC

abundance: many
v_gene: TRBV5-5
d_gene: TRBD1
j_gene: TRBJ1-1
CDR3aa: CASSPRGSNTEAFF
CDR3nt: TGTGCCAGCAGCCCCAGGGGGTCGAACACTGAAGCTTTCTTT

abundance: many
v_gene: TRBV12-3/TRBV12-4
d_gene: TRBD1
j_gene: TRBJ1-1
CDR3aa: CASGPPRRTGEGNTEAFF
CDR3nt: TGTGCCAGCGGCCCGCCCCGAAGGACAGGGGAGGGAAACACTGAAGCTTTCTTT

abundance: many
v_gene: TRBV7-2
d_gene: NA
j_gene: TRBJ1-2
CDR3aa: CAIRPTIGGYTF
CDR3nt: TGTGCCATACGCCCGACGATTGGTGGCTACACCTTC

abundance: many
v_gene: TRBV2
d_gene: NA
j_gene: TRBJ1-2
CDR3aa: CASRMAGRLYGYTF
CDR3nt: TGTGCCAGCAGGATGGCAGGGAGACTCTATGGCTACACCTTC

abundance: few
v_gene: TRBV7-9
d_gene: NA
j_gene: TRBJ1-5
CDR3aa: CASSLDRTNQPQHF
CDR3nt: TGTGCCAGCAGCCTCGACAGAACCAATCAGCCCCAGCATTTT

abundance: many
v_gene: TRBV6-5
d_gene: NA
j_gene: TRBJ2-7
CDR3aa: CASSFSYYRGSYEQYF
CDR3nt: TGTGCCAGCAGCTTCTCTTACTACCGGGGCTCCTACGAGCAGTACTTC

abundance: many
v_gene: TRBV12-3/TRBV12-4
d_gene: NA
j_gene: TRBJ2-3
CDR3aa: CASSLGTAWDTQYF
CDR3nt: TGTGCCAGCAGTTTAGGGACCGCATGGGATACGCAGTATTTT

abundance: NA
v_gene: TRBV11-1
d_gene: TRBD2
j_gene: TRBJ2-7
CDR3aa: CASSADGTSGFRPYEQYF
CDR3nt: TGTGCCAGCAGCGCGGACGGGACTAGCGGATTCCGCCCCTACGAGCAGTACTTC

abundance: many
v_gene: TRBV7-2
d_gene: NA
j_gene: TRBJ2-1
CDR3aa: CASSPGEVYNEQFF
CDR3nt: TGTGCCAGCAGCCCGGGGGAGGTTTACAATGAGCAGTTCTTC

abundance: many
v_gene: TRBV20-1
d_gene: NA
j_gene: TRBJ2-7
CDR3aa: CSARDGDSSSYEQYF
CDR3nt: TGCAGTGCTAGAGATGGGGACTCTAGCTCCTACGAGCAGTACTTC

abundance: many
v_gene: TRBV20-1
d_gene: TRBD2
j_gene: TRBJ2-1
CDR3aa: CSASSSLAGVYNEQFF
CDR3nt: TGCAGTGCTAGTAGCTCCCTAGCGGGAGTCTACAATGAGCAGTTCTTC

abundance: many
v_gene: TRBV6-1
d_gene: NA
j_gene: TRBJ2-3
CDR3aa: CASWGASGSTDTQYF
CDR3nt: TGTGCCAGCTGGGGGGCTAGCGGAAGCACAGATACGCAGTATTTT

abundance: NA
v_gene: TRBV12-3/TRBV12-4
d_gene: TRBD2
j_gene: TRBJ2-3
CDR3aa: CASSTGLAGESTQYF
CDR3nt: TGTGCCAGCAGTACCGGACTAGCGGGAGAGTCTACGCAGTATTTT

abundance: many
v_gene: TRBV18
d_gene: NA
j_gene: TRBJ2-7
CDR3aa: CASSTSGPRYEQYF
CDR3nt: TGTGCCAGCTCAACCTCGGGACCACGCTACGAGCAGTACTTC

abundance: many
v_gene: TRBV6-2/TRBV6-3
d_gene: NA
j_gene: TRBJ2-7
CDR3aa: CASSSLGGAGNEQYF
CDR3nt: TGTGCCAGCAGTTCGCTAGGCGGAGCCGGCAACGAGCAGTACTTC

abundance: many
v_gene: TRBV20-1
d_gene: NA
j_gene: TRBJ2-5
CDR3aa: CSARPGPETQYF
CDR3nt: TGCAGTGCTAGACCGGGCCCAGAGACCCAGTACTTC

abundance: many
v_gene: TRBV28
d_gene: NA
j_gene: TRBJ1-5
CDR3aa: CASHYGVSSQPQHF
CDR3nt: TGTGCCAGCCACTACGGGGTATCTAGTCAGCCCCAGCATTTT

abundance: many
v_gene: TRBV2
d_gene: NA
j_gene: TRBJ2-3
CDR3aa: CASSEAYGTQYF
CDR3nt: TGTGCCAGCAGTGAAGCATATGGTACGCAGTATTTT

abundance: many
v_gene: TRBV5-6
d_gene: NA
j_gene: TRBJ2-5
CDR3aa: CASSLDVQETQYF
CDR3nt: TGTGCCAGCAGCTTGGACGTACAAGAGACCCAGTACTTC

abundance: many
v_gene: TRBV7-9
d_gene: NA
j_gene: TRBJ1-1
CDR3aa: CASSLGFFGTEAFF
CDR3nt: TGTGCCAGCAGCTTAGGGTTTTTTGGCACTGAAGCTTTCTTT

abundance: many
v_gene: TRBV15
d_gene: TRBD1
j_gene: TRBJ2-7
CDR3aa: CATSTNHYLTGGEQYF
CDR3nt: TGTGCCACCAGCACCAACCATTATCTGACAGGGGGGGAGCAGTACTTC

abundance: many
v_gene: TRBV12-3/TRBV12-4
d_gene: NA
j_gene: TRBJ2-7
CDR3aa: CASSFGNEQYF
CDR3nt: TGTGCCAGCAGTTTCGGGAACGAGCAGTACTTC

abundance: many
v_gene: TRBV12-3/TRBV12-4
d_gene: NA
j_gene: TRBJ1-2
CDR3aa: CASNPTGVRGYTF
CDR3nt: TGTGCCAGCAACCCGACAGGAGTCCGGGGCTACACCTTC

abundance: many
v_gene: TRBV20-1
d_gene: TRBD2
j_gene: TRBJ2-1
CDR3aa: CSLVRTSGDNEQFF
CDR3nt: TGCAGTCTCGTTAGGACTAGCGGCGACAATGAGCAGTTCTTC

abundance: NA
v_gene: TRBV7-9
d_gene: TRBD1
j_gene: TRBJ1-4
CDR3aa: CASSLAGPLTGTGATNEKLFF
CDR3nt: TGTGCCAGCAGCTTAGCGGGGCCCCTCACCGGGACAGGGGCAACTAATGAAAAACTGTTTTTT

abundance: many
v_gene: TRBV19
d_gene: NA
j_gene: TRBJ1-2
CDR3aa: CASSRDEGTAYGYTF
CDR3nt: TGTGCCAGTAGTAGGGACGAGGGCACGGCGTATGGCTACACCTTC

abundance: many
v_gene: TRBV18
d_gene: NA
j_gene: TRBJ1-1
CDR3aa: CASSPATDTEAFF
CDR3nt: TGTGCCAGCTCACCCGCGACCGACACTGAAGCTTTCTTT

abundance: many
v_gene: TRBV9
d_gene: NA
j_gene: TRBJ2-7
CDR3aa: CASSKGQSVTSGEQYF
CDR3nt: TGTGCCAGCAGCAAGGGGCAGAGCGTCACCTCAGGAGAGCAGTACTTC

abundance: many
v_gene: TRBV7-2
d_gene: NA
j_gene: TRBJ1-2
CDR3aa: CASSPWGSLNGYTF
CDR3nt: TGTGCCAGCAGCCCTTGGGGGTCCCTAAACGGCTACACCTTC

abundance: NA
v_gene: TRBV14
d_gene: NA
j_gene: TRBJ2-3
CDR3aa: CASSQDVGEDTQYF
CDR3nt: TGTGCCAGCAGCCAAGATGTGGGAGAGGATACGCAGTATTTT

abundance: many
v_gene: TRBV10-2
d_gene: NA
j_gene: TRBJ2-3
CDR3aa: CASSLDTQYF
CDR3nt: TGTGCCAGCAGCTTGGATACGCAGTATTTT

abundance: NA
v_gene: TRBV19
d_gene: NA
j_gene: TRBJ2-3
CDR3aa: CASRGWRGQGGDTQYF
CDR3nt: TGTGCCAGCCGAGGATGGAGGGGCCAAGGAGGAGATACGCAGTATTTT

abundance: many
v_gene: TRBV3-1
d_gene: NA
j_gene: TRBJ2-3
CDR3aa: CASRNRNEDTQYF
CDR3nt: TGTGCCAGCAGAAATAGGAATGAAGATACGCAGTATTTT

abundance: many
v_gene: TRBV11-1
d_gene: TRBD2
j_gene: TRBJ2-1
CDR3aa: CASSLRLLAGGPRSEQFF
CDR3nt: TGTGCCAGCAGCTTACGCCTTCTAGCGGGAGGGCCGAGGAGTGAGCAGTTCTTC

abundance: many
v_gene: TRBV10-3
d_gene: NA
j_gene: TRBJ2-1
CDR3aa: CAISASPPNEQFF
CDR3nt: TGTGCCATCAGTGCAAGCCCACCCAATGAGCAGTTCTTC

abundance: many
v_gene: TRBV29-1
d_gene: NA
j_gene: TRBJ2-3
CDR3aa: CSVAEGPPTDTQYF
CDR3nt: TGCAGCGTCGCAGAAGGACCCCCCACAGATACGCAGTATTTT

abundance: many
v_gene: TRBV12-3/TRBV12-4
d_gene: NA
j_gene: TRBJ1-5
CDR3aa: CASSLGGVYSNQPQHF
CDR3nt: TGTGCCAGCAGTCTCGGGGGGGTCTATAGCAATCAGCCCCAGCATTTT

abundance: few
v_gene: TRBV5-1
d_gene: NA
j_gene: TRBJ2-3
CDR3aa: CASSLGQIFTDTQYF
CDR3nt: TGCGCCAGCAGCTTAGGACAGATCTTCACAGATACGCAGTATTTT

abundance: few
v_gene: TRBV11-1
d_gene: TRBD2
j_gene: TRBJ2-1
CDR3aa: CASSSRTSGDSSYNEQFF
CDR3nt: TGTGCCAGCAGCTCGCGGACTAGCGGGGATAGCTCCTACAATGAGCAGTTCTTC

abundance: many
v_gene: TRBV12-3/TRBV12-4
d_gene: TRBD1
j_gene: TRBJ1-3
CDR3aa: CASRTGQGSGNTIYF
CDR3nt: TGTGCCAGCAGGACGGGACAGGGTTCTGGAAACACCATATATTTT

abundance: NA
v_gene: TRBV7-2
d_gene: NA
j_gene: TRBJ2-5
CDR3aa: CASRDSGRIGETQYF
CDR3nt: TGTGCCAGCAGGGACTCCGGGCGAATAGGGGAGACCCAGTACTTC

abundance: many
v_gene: TRBV19
d_gene: NA
j_gene: TRBJ2-7
CDR3aa: CASSKNLIYEQYF
CDR3nt: TGTGCCAGTAGTAAGAACCTCATCTACGAGCAGTACTTC

abundance: many
v_gene: TRBV19
d_gene: NA
j_gene: TRBJ1-5
CDR3aa: CASMQLFHQPQHF
CDR3nt: TGTGCCAGTATGCAATTATTCCATCAGCCCCAGCATTTT

abundance: few
v_gene: TRBV7-9
d_gene: NA
j_gene: TRBJ2-7
CDR3aa: CASSYTGWGSEQYF
CDR3nt: TGTGCCAGCAGCTACACTGGCTGGGGCTCCGAGCAGTACTTC

abundance: many
v_gene: TRBV12-3/TRBV12-4
d_gene: NA
j_gene: TRBJ2-1
CDR3aa: CASSFRGEQFF
CDR3nt: TGTGCCAGCAGTTTCAGGGGTGAGCAGTTCTTC

abundance: many
v_gene: TRBV7-8
d_gene: NA
j_gene: TRBJ2-1
CDR3aa: CASSPRGADLMFF
CDR3nt: TGTGCCAGCAGCCCCAGAGGAGCGGATTTAATGTTCTTC

abundance: many
v_gene: TRBV5-1
d_gene: NA
j_gene: TRBJ2-5
CDR3aa: CASSLEGRARETQYF
CDR3nt: TGCGCCAGCAGCTTGGAGGGCCGAGCAAGAGAGACCCAGTACTTC

abundance: many
v_gene: TRBV5-1
d_gene: TRBD2
j_gene: TRBJ2-1
CDR3aa: CASSLFGGSIDEQFF
CDR3nt: TGCGCCAGCAGCTTGTTCGGCGGGAGTATAGATGAGCAGTTCTTC

abundance: many
v_gene: TRBV6-1
d_gene: NA
j_gene: TRBJ2-2
CDR3aa: CASSPRGGEGELFF
CDR3nt: TGTGCCAGCAGCCCCCGGGGCGGCGAAGGGGAGCTGTTTTTT

abundance: NA
v_gene: TRBV7-9
d_gene: NA
j_gene: TRBJ2-5
CDR3aa: CASSGGAYQETQYF
CDR3nt: TGTGCCAGCAGCGGGGGAGCGTACCAAGAGACCCAGTACTTC

abundance: many
v_gene: TRBV10-3
d_gene: NA
j_gene: TRBJ1-2
CDR3aa: CAISESIGRGFGYGYTF
CDR3nt: TGTGCCATCAGTGAGTCGATAGGGAGGGGCTTCGGCTATGGCTACACCTTC

abundance: many
v_gene: TRBV20-1
d_gene: NA
j_gene: TRBJ2-1
CDR3aa: CSARGRVEQFF
CDR3nt: TGCAGTGCTAGAGGGAGAGTTGAGCAGTTCTTC